This is a list of T cell receptor beta chains from one sample in a study of a mutant IDH1 vaccine in newly diagnosed glioma. What these receptors recognize is not known. Assay used: immunoSEQ multiplex PCR; TCRdb lists only in-frame clones, some missing. The sample includes 45,000 to 55,000 clones, 65% to 85% of them seen just once. The sequencing used PBMCs, collected from a glioma patient whose treatment included an IDH1 peptide vaccine. These receptors were collected from a woman between 25 and 40 years old with glioma. Some clones in this sample may be carry-over from other donors' samples. Both conserved end residues are part of each CDR3. Each record gives: D gene, V gene, J gene, clone size, CDR3 protein, CDR3 DNA. D genes are given only for firm matches. Only some rows state a clone size, as once, few, many or a class for expanded clones.

D gene: -; V gene: TRBV9; J gene: TRBJ1-1; clone size: -; CDR3 protein: CASSPPTGSGTEAFF; CDR3 DNA: TGTGCCAGCAGCCCCCCGACAGGTTCGGGCACTGAAGCTTTCTTT
D gene: -; V gene: TRBV6-6; J gene: TRBJ1-2; clone size: -; CDR3 protein: CGGQPANYGYTF; CDR3 DNA: TGTGGAGGGCAGCCAGCTAACTATGGCTACACCTTC
D gene: TRBD2; V gene: TRBV27; J gene: TRBJ2-7; clone size: -; CDR3 protein: CASALGLAGYYEQYF; CDR3 DNA: TGTGCCAGCGCGTTAGGGCTAGCGGGATACTACGAGCAGTACTTC
D gene: -; V gene: TRBV12-5; J gene: TRBJ2-1; clone size: -; CDR3 protein: CASGLPGYNEQFF; CDR3 DNA: TGTGCTAGTGGTTTGCCGGGGTACAATGAGCAGTTCTTC
D gene: -; V gene: TRBV19; J gene: TRBJ1-4; clone size: -; CDR3 protein: CASRGAEKLFF; CDR3 DNA: TGTGCCAGTAGGGGGGCTGAAAAACTGTTTTTT
D gene: -; V gene: TRBV5-1; J gene: TRBJ2-4; clone size: -; CDR3 protein: CATLSGTKNIQYF; CDR3 DNA: TGCGCCACGTTGAGCGGAACCAAAAACATTCAGTACTTC
D gene: -; V gene: TRBV30; J gene: TRBJ1-1; clone size: -; CDR3 protein: CAWRGDKNTEAFF; CDR3 DNA: TGTGCCTGGAGAGGGGACAAGAACACTGAAGCTTTCTTT
D gene: -; V gene: TRBV7-9; J gene: TRBJ1-1; clone size: -; CDR3 protein: CASSLGGGNTEAFF; CDR3 DNA: TGTGCCAGCAGTTTGGGGGGGGGAAACACTGAAGCTTTCTTT
D gene: -; V gene: TRBV15; J gene: TRBJ1-1; clone size: -; CDR3 protein: CATSRAGSRGEAFF; CDR3 DNA: TGTGCCACCAGCAGAGCGGGCTCTAGGGGAGAAGCTTTCTTT
D gene: -; V gene: TRBV2; J gene: TRBJ2-6; clone size: -; CDR3 protein: CASNPGKGNSGANVLTF; CDR3 DNA: TGTGCCAGCAACCCCGGGAAGGGCAACTCTGGGGCCAACGTCCTGACTTTC
D gene: -; V gene: TRBV5-1; J gene: TRBJ2-2; clone size: -; CDR3 protein: CASSLGAPTGELFF; CDR3 DNA: TGCGCCAGCAGCTTGGGGGCACCGACCGGGGAGCTGTTTTTT
D gene: TRBD1; V gene: TRBV7-8; J gene: TRBJ1-1; clone size: -; CDR3 protein: CASSSRYRGPMNTEAFF; CDR3 DNA: TGTGCCAGCAGCTCCCGGTACAGGGGGCCCATGAACACTGAAGCTTTCTTT
D gene: -; V gene: TRBV6-5; J gene: TRBJ2-7; clone size: -; CDR3 protein: CASSLGQYSYEQYF; CDR3 DNA: TGTGCCAGCAGTCTCGGACAGTACTCCTACGAGCAGTACTTC
D gene: -; V gene: TRBV4-1; J gene: TRBJ2-3; clone size: -; CDR3 protein: CASSQRTHVAASTDTQYF; CDR3 DNA: TGCGCCAGCAGCCAAAGGACCCACGTAGCGGCTAGCACAGATACGCAGTATTTT
D gene: -; V gene: TRBV10-3; J gene: TRBJ2-2; clone size: -; CDR3 protein: CAISHQTGPTGELFF; CDR3 DNA: TGTGCCATCAGTCACCAAACAGGGCCCACCGGGGAGCTGTTTTTT
D gene: -; V gene: TRBV19; J gene: TRBJ1-4; clone size: -; CDR3 protein: CASRLQGSSLFF; CDR3 DNA: TGTGCCAGTAGATTACAGGGCTCTTCTCTGTTTTTT
D gene: -; V gene: TRBV6-1; J gene: TRBJ1-1; clone size: -; CDR3 protein: CASRRSNTEAFF; CDR3 DNA: TGTGCCAGCAGGCGTTCGAACACTGAAGCTTTCTTT
D gene: -; V gene: TRBV6-6; J gene: TRBJ2-2; clone size: medium-sized; CDR3 protein: CASSYIGTLTGELFF; CDR3 DNA: TGTGCCAGCAGTTACATCGGGACCCTCACCGGGGAGCTGTTTTTT
D gene: TRBD2; V gene: TRBV7-7; J gene: TRBJ2-1; clone size: -; CDR3 protein: CASSSLPGLAGKNEQFF; CDR3 DNA: TGTGCTAGCAGCTCACTGCCGGGACTAGCGGGAAAGAATGAGCAGTTCTTC
D gene: -; V gene: TRBV28; J gene: TRBJ1-4; clone size: -; CDR3 protein: CASSPLGGGEKLFF; CDR3 DNA: TGTGCCAGCAGTCCTCTAGGGGGAGGTGAAAAACTGTTTTTT
D gene: TRBD1; V gene: TRBV6-5; J gene: TRBJ2-5; clone size: -; CDR3 protein: CASSRGTGRVGTQYF; CDR3 DNA: TGTGCCAGCAGTCGGGGGACAGGGCGGGTGGGGACCCAGTACTTC
D gene: -; V gene: TRBV7-2; J gene: TRBJ2-1; clone size: once; CDR3 protein: CASSLDRVPRGYNEQFF; CDR3 DNA: TGTGCCAGCAGCTTAGACAGGGTCCCCCGAGGATACAATGAGCAGTTCTTC
D gene: TRBD2; V gene: TRBV13; J gene: TRBJ2-2; clone size: -; CDR3 protein: CASSPTSFTGELFF; CDR3 DNA: TGTGCCAGCAGCCCGACTAGCTTCACCGGGGAGCTGTTTTTT
D gene: -; V gene: TRBV7-9; J gene: TRBJ1-5; clone size: -; CDR3 protein: CASSPDGRNQPQHF; CDR3 DNA: TGTGCCAGCAGCCCGGACGGACGCAATCAGCCCCAGCATTTT
D gene: TRBD1; V gene: TRBV6-5; J gene: TRBJ1-2; clone size: few; CDR3 protein: CASRPGTANYGYTF; CDR3 DNA: TGTGCCAGCAGGCCCGGGACAGCAAACTATGGCTACACCTTC
D gene: -; V gene: TRBV6-5; J gene: TRBJ2-2; clone size: -; CDR3 protein: CASSYSTQGGTGELFF; CDR3 DNA: TGTGCCAGCAGTTACTCGACTCAGGGGGGGACCGGGGAGCTGTTTTTT
D gene: -; V gene: TRBV15; J gene: TRBJ2-5; clone size: once; CDR3 protein: CATSRDKAGGWETQYF; CDR3 DNA: TGTGCCACCAGCAGAGATAAGGCAGGGGGGTGGGAGACCCAGTACTTC
D gene: -; V gene: TRBV5-6; J gene: TRBJ1-2; clone size: -; CDR3 protein: CASSLAPPGPGYTF; CDR3 DNA: TGTGCCAGCAGCTTAGCCCCGCCAGGGCCGGGCTACACCTTC
D gene: -; V gene: TRBV29-1; J gene: TRBJ2-7; clone size: -; CDR3 protein: CSVKRDGYEQYF; CDR3 DNA: TGCAGCGTTAAGAGGGACGGCTACGAGCAGTACTTC
D gene: -; V gene: TRBV4-2; J gene: TRBJ2-7; clone size: -; CDR3 protein: CASSRAPGIDEQYF; CDR3 DNA: TGTGCCAGCAGCAGGGCTCCGGGGATTGACGAGCAGTACTTC
D gene: -; V gene: TRBV29-1; J gene: TRBJ1-1; clone size: few; CDR3 protein: CSVPKGSTEAFF; CDR3 DNA: TGCAGCGTTCCAAAGGGGAGTACTGAAGCTTTCTTT
D gene: -; V gene: TRBV5-1; J gene: TRBJ2-2; clone size: -; CDR3 protein: CASPPGNRSTNTGELFF; CDR3 DNA: TGCGCCAGCCCCCCTGGGAACAGGAGCACGAACACCGGGGAGCTGTTTTTT
D gene: TRBD1; V gene: TRBV15; J gene: TRBJ2-7; clone size: -; CDR3 protein: CATSRVLGQGANEQYF; CDR3 DNA: TGTGCCACCAGCAGAGTCTTGGGACAGGGGGCAAACGAGCAGTACTTC
D gene: TRBD1; V gene: TRBV4-2; J gene: TRBJ1-1; clone size: -; CDR3 protein: CASSPGGNTEAFF; CDR3 DNA: TGTGCCAGCAGCCCAGGGGGGAACACTGAAGCTTTCTTT
D gene: TRBD2; V gene: TRBV6-6; J gene: TRBJ2-7; clone size: -; CDR3 protein: CATRTSGPYEQYF; CDR3 DNA: TGTGCCACCCGGACTAGCGGACCCTACGAGCAGTACTTC
D gene: -; V gene: TRBV19; J gene: TRBJ1-4; clone size: -; CDR3 protein: CASSMAEDRGEKLFF; CDR3 DNA: TGTGCCAGTAGTATGGCGGAGGACAGAGGTGAAAAACTGTTTTTT
D gene: TRBD1; V gene: TRBV9; J gene: TRBJ2-3; clone size: -; CDR3 protein: CASSLGTGGDTQYF; CDR3 DNA: TGTGCCAGCAGCCTTGGGACAGGGGGGGATACGCAGTATTTT
D gene: -; V gene: TRBV4-1; J gene: TRBJ1-2; clone size: -; CDR3 protein: CASSQEDRGASYGYTF; CDR3 DNA: TGCGCCAGCAGCCAAGAGGATCGGGGTGCTAGCTATGGCTACACCTTC